Each of the 8 T cell receptor beta chains below was sequenced from the same sample in a study of regulatory T cells in long-lasting Graves disease. Stated time point: newly diagnosed GD, antithyroid drugs for less than 3 months. Construction of the TCR library relied on RNA isolated from PBMCs. To make TCR beta libraries, researchers used iRepertoire HTBI primers and Arm-PCR of CDR3 regions. TCRdb redid the calling of the multiplex PCR reads with MiXCR, one entry per CDR3 protein. In the table there are roughly 350,000 distinct CDR3 sequences, 16% of which are singletons. These data were likewise used in another study, on T cells in Graves' hyperthyroidism and ophthalmopathy.

This specimen was peripheral blood mononuclear cells (PBMCs), taken at new diagnosis, from a patient treated with antithyroid drugs. All receptors derive from a man aged 40-50 years with Graves disease.

This clonotype was seen ten or more times. This chain links TRBV6-1 with TRBJ1-2; a weak D match, TRBD1 (6 bases). Germline CDR1 and CDR2: MNHNS and SASEGT. Trimming removed 11 bases at V and 2 bases at J, with 24 bases between. CDR3 length: 16 amino acids. The CDR3 sequence: CAASLDGVGGNYGYTF. CDR3 coding DNA: TGTGCCGCGAGTCTCGACGGGGTGGGGGGCAACTATGGCTACACCTTC.

In this sample, this clonotype turned up many times. The chain links TRBV14 to TRBJ2-3; D remains unclear. The CDR3 loop spans 14 amino acids. V gave up 1 base and J gave up 5 bases, with 10 bases separating them. Germline V gives CDR1 SGHDN, CDR2 FVKESK. For the CDR3, the DNA is TGTGCCAGCAGCCAAGTACCGGTCGGAGATACGCAGTATTTT. It codes for CASSQVPVGDTQYF. The full variable domain, in which reference TRBV14 and TRBJ2-3 provide the parts outside the CDR3, is EAGVTQFPSHSVIEKGQTVTLRCDPISGHDNLYWYRRVMGKEIKFLLHFVKESKQDESGMPNNRFLAERTGGTYSTLKVQPAELEDSGVYFCASSQVPVGDTQYFGPGTRLTVL.

This sequence joins TRBV7-8 and TRBJ1-6, with D unresolved. CDR3 length: 14 amino acids. Germline V CDR1 and CDR2: SGHVS, FQNEAQ. Trimming took 2 bases from V and 9 from J, leaving 11 bases between them. This chain's CDR3 is CASSLKGSRSPLHF. CDR3 bases: TGTGCCAGCAGCTTAAAAGGCAGTCGTTCACCCCTCCACTTT.

This clonotype was seen at least ten times. This chain connects TRBV2 to TRBJ2-1, with D maybe TRBD1 (6 bases). The CDR3 loop spans 12 amino acids. V shed 5 bases and J shed 13 bases, with 15 bases lying between them. CDR1 and CDR2 (germline): SNHLY, FYNNEI. The CDR3 sequence: CASSLDRRTQFF. CDR3 in DNA: TGTGCCAGCAGTTTAGACAGGCGAACCCAGTTCTTC.

V is TRBV6-1 and J is TRBJ1-2; 8 nucleotides agree with TRBD1. The CDR3 length is 12 residues. J lost 8 bases, V lost 8 bases, and 7 bases had no gene match. The germline V gene has CDR1 MNHNS and CDR2 SASEGT. The CDR3 sequence is CASGDRLGGYTF. CDR3 nucleotide sequence: TGTGCCAGCGGGGACAGGTTGGGCGGCTACACCTTC.

This clonotype has a count of ten or more. The V call is TRBV28, the J call TRBJ2-3; no firm D call. The V and J ends lost 3 bases and 0 bases respectively, with 7 bases between them. Germline V gene lookup returns CDR1 MDHEN and CDR2 SYDVKM. This CDR3 contains 14 residues. The DNA for the CDR3 is TGTGCCAGCAGTTTTCCCCAGAGCACAGATACGCAGTATTTT. This encodes CASSFPQSTDTQYF.

This clonotype was recorded many times. The chain uses TRBV2 and TRBJ1-2; TRBD1 agrees at 8 bases. Germline V CDR1 and CDR2: SNHLY, FYNNEI. V gave up 5 bases and J gave up 4 bases; unmatched junction bases: 9. There are 15 residues in the CDR3. CDR3 residues: CASSIDRGGTYGYTF. DNA of the CDR3: TGTGCCAGCAGTATCGACAGGGGTGGGACCTATGGCTACACCTTC. The entire variable domain, with the rest obtained from reference TRBV2 and TRBJ1-2, is as follows: EPEVTQTPSHQVTQMGQEVILRCVPISNHLYFYWYRQILGQKVEFLVSFYNNEISEKSEIFDDQFSVERPDGSNFTLKIRSTKLEDSAMYFCASSIDRGGTYGYTFGSGTRLTVV.

This clonotype was seen only a few times. A much larger clone differs from this one at a single base, so this may be a read error. V usage is TRBV20-1 and J usage is TRBJ2-5; no reliable D call. Deletions cut 1 base from V and 2 bases from J, with 14 bases between. The CDR3 is made up of 15 amino acids. The germline V gene encodes CDR1 DFQATT and CDR2 SNEGSKA (reference sequence). The CDR3 nucleotides read TGCAGTGCTAGAGGGCGGCGCGTTTGGCAAGAGACCCAGTACTTC. Translating it yields CSARGRRVWQETQYF.